This T cell receptor (beta chain) was observed in a study of Ad26.COV2.S vaccination and SARS-CoV-2 variants. Noted treatment: some 20 received Ad26.COV2.S at low or high dose, single or two shots; about five received placebo; per-sample allocation not given. Each sample was drawn 63 days after the first injection (of vaccine or placebo). This CDR3 is 12 amino acids long. Germline-derived CDR1 and CDR2 are MDHEN and SYDVKM. V lost 6 bases and J lost 7, with 10 bases in between. The protocol was immunoSEQ multiplex PCR, while the TCRdb copy is restricted to in-frame clones and leaves out a portion. This sample has around 450,000 clones; about nine tenths occur once, and the top ten carry less than 5.5%.

The starting material was peripheral blood, obtained in a trial of Ad26.COV2.S vaccine versus placebo. The sequence was collected from a person aged 18-60 years who received the Ad26.COV2.S COVID-19 vaccine or a placebo. The gene calls are TRBV28 and TRBJ1-5, with no clear D. This CDR3 reads CASRFTGQPQHF. CDR3 nucleotide sequence: TGTGCCAGCAGGTTCACTGGGCAGCCCCAGCATTTT.